This is a list of T cell receptor beta chains from one sample in a study of CD8 T cells in ankylosing spondylitis. TCRdb analysed the 5' RACE reads with MiXCR anew, one entry per CDR3 protein. The data hold fewer than 250,000 distinct CDR3 sequences, with 32% observed a single time. Material: blood, either unsorted or a sorted T cell fraction (not recorded which). The source is a male donor with ankylosing spondylitis or in good health (not recorded which). The CDR3 runs from the conserved cysteine through the conserved F or W. Each record gives: V gene, J gene, clone size, D gene, CDR3 DNA, CDR3 protein. The D gene is left open where the match is weak. Expanded clones get a size class; other rows say once, few or many, or leave the size out.

TRBV20-1,TRBJ2-7,few,.,TGCAGTGCTAGGGGTAGGAGTTATAAGGGCGAGCAGTACTTC,CSARGRSYKGEQYF
TRBV9,TRBJ2-6,.,.,TGTGCCAGCAGCGTAGGTTGGGATGGGGCCAACGTCCTGACTTTC,CASSVGWDGANVLTF
TRBV2,TRBJ1-5,.,.,TGTGCCAGCAGTGAACAAGGGACGGACTTCGGGCCCCAGCATTTT,CASSEQGTDFGPQHF
TRBV27,TRBJ2-1,few,TRBD2,TGTGCCAGCAGTCCGTTTCTAGCGGGGGGTTACAATGAGCAGTTCTTC,CASSPFLAGGYNEQFF
TRBV10-2,TRBJ2-1,.,.,TGCGCCAGCAAGTTTTCCGGGCAGCGTGAGCAGTTCTTC,CASKFSGQREQFF
TRBV29-1,TRBJ2-7,few,TRBD1,TGCAGCGTTGCAGGGGGAGTAAGCTACGAGCAGTACTTC,CSVAGGVSYEQYF
TRBV7-2,TRBJ2-3,few,.,TGTGCCAGCAGCCCCCAGACTGGGGATACGCAGTATTTT,CASSPQTGDTQYF
TRBV3-1,TRBJ1-1,.,.,TGTGCCAGCAGCCAAGCTGTACAGGCGAACACTGAAGCTTTCTTT,CASSQAVQANTEAFF
TRBV20-1,TRBJ1-6,few,TRBD1,TGCAGTGCTAGTCCGGACAGGTCTACCCCACCCCTCCACTTT,CSASPDRSTPPLHF
TRBV4-2,TRBJ2-1,.,TRBD2,TGTGCCAGCAGCCAAGATTTGGGGGTAGCGGGGGGACCCTTTTATGAGCAGTTCTTC,CASSQDLGVAGGPFYEQFF
TRBV29-1,TRBJ1-3,.,.,TGCAGCGTAGACACCGGGACGGCTGGAAACACCATATATTTT,CSVDTGTAGNTIYF
TRBV12-3/TRBV12-4,TRBJ2-7,.,.,TGTGCCAGCAGTTTTACAGGTCCCTACGAGCAGTACTTC,CASSFTGPYEQYF
TRBV10-3,TRBJ1-5,few,TRBD1,TGTGCCATCAGGGAGACAGGGGATCAGCCCCAGCATTTT,CAIRETGDQPQHF
TRBV6-5,TRBJ2-4,few,.,TGTGCCAGCAGTTACGGGAATCAAGCCAAAAACATTCAGTACTTC,CASSYGNQAKNIQYF
TRBV7-7,TRBJ2-7,once,.,TGTGCCAGCAGCCGTGGCCTACCTGCCTACGAGCAGTACTTC,CASSRGLPAYEQYF
TRBV6-5,TRBJ2-1,few,.,TGTGCCAGCAGTTACCCCGACAGATACAATGAGCAGTTCTTC,CASSYPDRYNEQFF
TRBV7-2,TRBJ2-5,few,.,TGTGCCAGCAGCGACCCGGCGGTGGAGACCCAGTACTTC,CASSDPAVETQYF
TRBV29-1,TRBJ1-4,.,.,TGCAGCGTTGAAGATCGGGTCTGTGCAACTAATGAAAAACTGTTTTTT,CSVEDRVCATNEKLFF
TRBV12-3/TRBV12-4,TRBJ2-6,.,TRBD1,TGTGCCAGCAGTCCCAGGGGGCCTGGGGCCAACGTCCTGACTTTC,CASSPRGPGANVLTF
TRBV9,TRBJ2-3,many,.,TGTGCCAGCAGCTCAAATCTTGGAGATACGCAGTATTTT,CASSSNLGDTQYF
TRBV5-1,TRBJ1-1,.,TRBD1,TGCGCCAGCAGCTTGGCCAGACAGGGACCATCCACTGAAGCTTTCTTT,CASSLARQGPSTEAFF
TRBV20-1,TRBJ1-6,.,TRBD1,TGCAGTGCCATACAGGGGGCCGGGAATAATTCACCCCTCCACTTT,CSAIQGAGNNSPLHF
TRBV20-1,TRBJ2-7,.,TRBD1,TGCAGTGCTAGAGATCGGGACAGGGGGTTGTACGAGCAGTACTTC,CSARDRDRGLYEQYF
TRBV12-3/TRBV12-4,TRBJ2-7,.,TRBD1,TGTGCCAGCACCCTGAGGGGCAGGGGGTCTCTCGAGCAGTACTTC,CASTLRGRGSLEQYF
TRBV5-4,TRBJ2-5,.,TRBD2,TGTGCCAGCAGCTTGGTGGCTAGCGGGGAAGAGACCCAGTACTTC,CASSLVASGEETQYF
TRBV29-1,TRBJ2-2,.,.,TGCAGCGGCACCGGGCCCTACACCGGGGAGCTGTTTTTT,CSGTGPYTGELFF
TRBV20-1,TRBJ2-7,once,.,TGCAGTGCTAGAGGCGGAGCTGGCTACGAGCAGTACTTC,CSARGGAGYEQYF
TRBV20-1,TRBJ2-3,.,TRBD2,TGCAGTGCACGACGCGGGGGACCAGATACGCAGTATTTT,CSARRGGPDTQYF
TRBV12-3/TRBV12-4,TRBJ1-1,.,.,TGTGCCAGCAGTTTAGAAGGCCCCTACGTGAACACTGAAGCTTTCTTT,CASSLEGPYVNTEAFF
TRBV29-1,TRBJ2-2,few,.,TGCAGCGTTGACGAGGGCAGGAACACCGGGGAGCTGTTTTTT,CSVDEGRNTGELFF
TRBV29-1,TRBJ2-7,.,TRBD1,TGCAGCGTCGACACCGGGACAGGAACTAGGGAGCAGTACTTC,CSVDTGTGTREQYF
TRBV20-1,TRBJ2-1,.,TRBD2,TGCAGTGCTAGAGGCCTCACTAGCGGGGGGGCATATGAGCAGTTCTTC,CSARGLTSGGAYEQFF
TRBV4-1,TRBJ2-2,.,.,TGCGCCAGCAGCCAAGCAGGCAGTGTAGGCACCGGGGAGCTGTTTTTT,CASSQAGSVGTGELFF
TRBV5-1,TRBJ2-7,.,TRBD1,TGCGCCAGCAGCTTGGTTGCAGGGGGCGCCTCCTACGAGCAGTACTTC,CASSLVAGGASYEQYF
TRBV27,TRBJ1-4,few,.,TGTGCCAGCAGTTTTGGGGGTGGGGAAAAACTGTTTTTT,CASSFGGGEKLFF
TRBV3-1,TRBJ2-1,few,.,TGTGCCAGCAGCCAAAGCGATTACTCCTACAATGAGCAGTTCTTC,CASSQSDYSYNEQFF
TRBV12-3/TRBV12-4,TRBJ2-7,few,.,TGTGCCAGCAGTTTGGGGGTCATCTACGAGCAGTACTTC,CASSLGVIYEQYF
TRBV9,TRBJ2-5,.,.,TGTGCCAGCAACCGGGGAAGCGAGACCCAGTACTTC,CASNRGSETQYF
TRBV5-1,TRBJ2-1,.,.,TGCGCCAGCAGCTTGGGAGGACAGTCCTACAATGAGCAGTTCTTC,CASSLGGQSYNEQFF
TRBV6-4,TRBJ2-7,few,.,TGTGCCAGCAGTCCGAACTTTGGCCACGAGCAGTACTTC,CASSPNFGHEQYF
TRBV10-3,TRBJ2-7,.,TRBD2,TGTGCCATCAAGGCAGGACTAGCGGGGGTATATCGCGAGCAGTACTTC,CAIKAGLAGVYREQYF
TRBV5-5,TRBJ2-7,.,TRBD1,TGTGCCAGCAGCTCAAAACCGGGACAGGGGGATAAAAGGCAGTACTTC,CASSSKPGQGDKRQYF
TRBV29-1,TRBJ1-1,many,.,TGCAGCGTGGAGAGTAGTGGTGAAGCTTTCTTT,CSVESSGEAFF
TRBV20-1,TRBJ2-3,.,TRBD2,TGCAGTGCCCCGACTAGCGGGGCAATTCCAGATACGCAGTATTTT,CSAPTSGAIPDTQYF
TRBV12-3/TRBV12-4,TRBJ2-3,.,TRBD1,TGTGCCAGCAGTTCACAGGGGGCGATCAGCACAGATACGCAGTATTTT,CASSSQGAISTDTQYF
TRBV6-1,TRBJ1-1,few,.,TGTGCCAGCGGCGACAGCATGAACACTGAAGCTTTCTTT,CASGDSMNTEAFF
TRBV29-1,TRBJ2-5,many,TRBD1,TGCAGCGTAAACAGGGGGCAAGAGACCCAGTACTTC,CSVNRGQETQYF
TRBV4-2,TRBJ2-3,.,.,TGTGCCAGCAGCCGCGGGACTCCTCACACAGATACGCAGTATTTT,CASSRGTPHTDTQYF
TRBV12-3/TRBV12-4,TRBJ2-2,.,.,TGTGCCAGCAGTCTCAACGGGGTCACCGGGGAGCTGTTTTTT,CASSLNGVTGELFF
TRBV7-8,TRBJ2-2,.,TRBD2,TGTGCCAGCAGCTTAGCGTACGCTAGCGGCACCGGGGAGCTGTTTTTT,CASSLAYASGTGELFF
TRBV19,TRBJ2-1,.,.,TGTGCCAGTAGTGGCAGACACATTGAGCAGTTCTTC,CASSGRHIEQFF
TRBV12-3/TRBV12-4,TRBJ2-1,.,.,TGTGCCAGCAGTTTACAGGGGGGGGAGGGCTACAATGAGCAGTTCTTC,CASSLQGGEGYNEQFF
TRBV29-1,TRBJ2-2,.,.,TGCAGCGTTGATTTGGCAAGAAACACCGGGGAGCTGTTTTTT,CSVDLARNTGELFF
TRBV5-6,TRBJ2-4,once,.,TGTGCCAGCAGCTCGCCCGGTCAGCCTCAGTACTTC,CASSSPGQPQYF
TRBV4-2,TRBJ2-7,.,TRBD2,TGTGCCAGCAGCCGAAGCGGGGGGTCAACCGTTAGCTCCTACGAGCAGTACTTC,CASSRSGGSTVSSYEQYF